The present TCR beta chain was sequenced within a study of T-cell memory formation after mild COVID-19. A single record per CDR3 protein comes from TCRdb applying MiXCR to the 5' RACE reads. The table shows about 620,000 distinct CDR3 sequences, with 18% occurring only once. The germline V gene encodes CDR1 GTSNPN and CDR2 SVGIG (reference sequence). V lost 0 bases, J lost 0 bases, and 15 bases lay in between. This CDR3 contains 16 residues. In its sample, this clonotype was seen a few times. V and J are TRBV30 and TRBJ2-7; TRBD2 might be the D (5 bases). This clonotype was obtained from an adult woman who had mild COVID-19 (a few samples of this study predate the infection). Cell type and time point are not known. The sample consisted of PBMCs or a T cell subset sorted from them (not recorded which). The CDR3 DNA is TGTGCCTGGAGTGTTGGTTCGAGGGCCCTCTCCTACGAGCAGTACTTC. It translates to CAWSVGSRALSYEQYF.